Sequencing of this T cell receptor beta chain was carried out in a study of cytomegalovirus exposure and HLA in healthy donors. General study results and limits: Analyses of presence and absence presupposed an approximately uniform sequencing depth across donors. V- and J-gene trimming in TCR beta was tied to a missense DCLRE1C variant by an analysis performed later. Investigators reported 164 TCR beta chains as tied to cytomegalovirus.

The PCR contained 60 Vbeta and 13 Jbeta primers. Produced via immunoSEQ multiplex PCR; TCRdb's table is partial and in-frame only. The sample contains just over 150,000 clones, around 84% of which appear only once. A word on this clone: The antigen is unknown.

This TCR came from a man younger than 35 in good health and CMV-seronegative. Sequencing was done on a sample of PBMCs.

As DNA, the CDR3 is TGTGCCAGCTCACCAAAGGGGGACAATGAAAAACTGTTTTTT. Translating it yields CASSPKGDNEKLFF. The rearrangement links TRBV18 to TRBJ1-4; a possible D gene is TRBD1 (6 bases). From germline, CDR1 is KGHSH and CDR2 LQKENI. Trimming shortened V by 2 bases and J by 5 bases, and 9 bases separated the two germline ends. The CDR3 length is 14 residues.